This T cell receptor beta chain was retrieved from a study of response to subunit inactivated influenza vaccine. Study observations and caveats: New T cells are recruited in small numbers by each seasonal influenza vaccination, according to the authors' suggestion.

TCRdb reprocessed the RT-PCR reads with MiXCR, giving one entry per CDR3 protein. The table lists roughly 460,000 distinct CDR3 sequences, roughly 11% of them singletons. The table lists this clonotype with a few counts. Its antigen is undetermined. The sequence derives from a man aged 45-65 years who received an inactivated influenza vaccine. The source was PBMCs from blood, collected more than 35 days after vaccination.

For the CDR3, the DNA is TGTGCCAGCAGCCCGAGCGGAACCGCCTACGAGCAGTACTTC. Protein sequence: CASSPSGTAYEQYF. The genes are TRBV7-2 and TRBJ2-7; D might be TRBD2 (5 bases). Germline V lookup: CDR1 SGHTA, CDR2 FQGNSA. The V and J ends lost 5 bases and 2 bases respectively, with 13 bases between them. This CDR3 spans 14 amino acids.